This record covers a single T cell receptor beta chain. The source of the sample is a study of blood T cell repertoires in COVID-19. Method: immunoSEQ multiplex PCR; TCRdb's copy keeps in-frame clones and lacks some. The sample carries about 76,000 clones, 75% to 90% recorded once. Sequencing was done on a sample of peripheral blood. The sequence was obtained from a human donor in a cohort sampled during active COVID-19.

CDR3 DNA: TGTGCCAGCAGCCTAACCCTGACAGAAGGCTACACCTTC. It yields the protein CASSLTLTEGYTF. The chain couples TRBV11-2 to TRBJ1-2, with D perhaps matching TRBD1 (5 bases). CDR1 SGHAT and CDR2 FQNNGV come from the germline V gene. Trimming cost V 5 bases and J 8 bases, with 15 bases left between them. The CDR3 length is 13 residues.